The sequence of this T cell receptor beta chain was determined in a study of blood T cell repertoires in COVID-19. Across the study: Acute and convalescent COVID-19 specimens originated in the United States, Italy and Spain.

Methods used by the authors: Scientists estimated how many nucleated cells there were by amplifying reference gene primers. Using immunoSEQ multiplex PCR, the repertoire was profiled, and TCRdb retains in-frame clones only, with some absent. D and trimming were read from the DNA, whereas the V and J calls and clone size are those reported in that table. The table has roughly 180,000 clones, roughly 83% seen once; the top ten hold approximately 12%. Cohort allocation depended upon clinical history that participants reported. Cohort 3 recovery required two negative PCRs, clearance, or symptom resolution. The CDR3 spans 14 residues. Trimming pared 0 bases from V and 1 base from J, leaving 7 bases between. CDR1 and CDR2 (germline): LGHDT, YNNKEL (reference sequence).

The clonotype originates from a woman in her fifties or sixties who had recovered from COVID-19. Specimen: PBMCs or T cells enriched from blood (not recorded which). The chain carries TRBV3-1 (or the pseudogene TRBV3-2) and TRBJ2-7; D gene ambiguous. CDR3 coding DNA: TGTGCCAGCAGCCAAGAGGGCCTTTCCTACGAGCAGTACTTC. Its protein is CASSQEGLSYEQYF.